The 9 T cell receptor beta chains reported below all come from one sample, sequenced in a study of human T cells and chemical hapten exposure. TCRdb processed the RACE reads anew with MiXCR; each CDR3 protein has one entry. The table records about 380,000 distinct CDR3 sequences, 5.1% of them present only once. This sample's time point: pre-sensitization, week 0. The treatment was: therapeutic diphenylcyclopropenone sensitization with weekly scalp DPC. Sample: whole blood, taken in connection with sensitization to the hapten diphenylcyclopropenone (DPC). The receptors shown here come from a woman between 45 and 65 years old with alopecia areata. Some clones in this sample may be carry-over from other donors' samples.

This clonotype occurred many times. V usage is TRBV2 and J usage is TRBJ2-3; 11 bases are shared with TRBD2. The CDR3 runs 15 residues. The germline V gene has CDR1 SNHLY and CDR2 FYNNEI. With 10 bases clipped from V and 6 bases from J, the junction kept 12 bases outside the gene matches. The CDR3 loop is CATVALAGGDDTQYF. CDR3 DNA: TGTGCCACCGTAGCCCTAGCGGGAGGTGACGATACGCAGTATTTT.

There are many counts of this clonotype. The rearrangement uses TRBV12-3 or TRBV12-4 and TRBJ1-1; D is unresolved. Trimming cost V 5 bases and J 5 bases, with 12 bases left between them. The CDR3 spans 13 residues. The CDR3 is CASSQLGLTEAFF. The DNA for the CDR3 is TGTGCCAGCAGTCAATTGGGTCTAACTGAAGCTTTCTTT.

This clonotype was recorded many times. The chain carries TRBV13 and TRBJ2-5, with 9 bases identical to TRBD1. With 5 bases clipped from V and 7 bases from J, the junction kept 8 bases outside the gene matches. Germline V CDR1 and CDR2: PRHDT, FYEKMQ (reference sequence). The CDR3 is made up of 14 amino acids. CDR3 bases: TGTGCCAGCAGCCTGGGGACAGGGTCGGTGACCCAGTACTTC. Translated: CASSLGTGSVTQYF.

A few counts support this clonotype. CDR3: CASRKGGYEQYF. The CDR3 region has the DNA TGTGCCAGCAGAAAAGGGGGCTACGAGCAGTACTTC. The V call is TRBV12-3 or TRBV12-4, the J call TRBJ2-7, with D tentatively TRBD1 (6 bases). V was trimmed by 6 bases and J by 3 bases, leaving 9 bases between them. CDR3 size: 12 residues.

This clonotype occurred many times. The chain couples TRBV5-5 to TRBJ1-6; no clear D gene. Trimming cost V 4 bases and J 3 bases, with 14 bases left between them. CDR1 and CDR2 from the germline V gene are SGHKS and YYEKEE (reference sequence). The CDR3 contains 16 residues. CDR3 amino acids: CASSLGPRNYNSPLHF. CDR3 coding DNA: TGTGCCAGCAGCCTCGGACCCAGAAACTATAATTCACCCCTCCACTTT. The whole variable domain, filled in from reference TRBV5-5 and TRBJ1-6, reads DAGVTQSPTHLIKTRGQQVTLRCSPISGHKSVSWYQQVLGQGPQFIFQYYEKEERGRGNFPDRFSARQFPNYSSELNVNALLLGDSALYLCASSLGPRNYNSPLHFGNGTRLTVT.

This clonotype was detected many times. This rearrangement joins TRBV5-6 to TRBJ1-5, with D hard to call. Deletions cut 2 bases from V and 2 bases from J, with 14 bases between. The CDR3 sequence is 16 residues long. Germline CDR1 reads SGHDT; CDR2 reads YYEEEE. CDR3 loop: CASSFPDGKRNQPQHF. In nucleotides, the CDR3 is TGTGCCAGCAGCTTCCCGGATGGCAAACGCAATCAGCCCCAGCATTTT.

The rearrangement joins TRBV28 to TRBJ2-7, with 9 bases that match TRBD1. CDR1 and CDR2 from the germline V gene are MDHEN and SYDVKM. V lost 5 bases, J lost 1 base, and 3 bases stayed unmatched. The CDR3 sequence is 14 residues long. The CDR3 loop is CASSTQGASYEQYF. The CDR3 DNA follows: TGTGCCAGCAGTACACAGGGGGCATCCTACGAGCAGTACTTC.

The sample holds many counts of this clonotype. The rearrangement uses TRBV5-1 and TRBJ2-3; tentatively, D is TRBD2 (6 bases). Trimming took 0 bases from V and 3 from J, leaving 8 bases between them. The germline CDR1 and CDR2 sequences are SGHRS and YFSETQ. The CDR3 totals 14 residues. As DNA, the CDR3 is TGCGCCAGCAGCTTGGAGGAGGGTACAGATACGCAGTATTTT. Residues: CASSLEEGTDTQYF.

In this sample, this clonotype turned up many times. This rearrangement joins TRBV29-1 to TRBJ2-5, with D possibly TRBD2 on 6 matching bases. V was shortened by 1 base and J by 6 bases, with 9 bases between the two germline ends. Germline V CDR1 and CDR2: SQVTM, ANQGSEA. The CDR3 length is 12 residues. The CDR3 DNA sequence: TGCAGCGTTGAAGGGGGAGGAAAGACCCAGTACTTC. Amino acids: CSVEGGGKTQYF.